The 13 T cell receptor beta chains below all came from one sample that was sequenced in a study of cytomegalovirus exposure and HLA in healthy donors. Clones were read by immunoSEQ multiplex PCR, and TCRdb kept only the in-frame ones, dropping some. Of some 170,000 clones detected, approximately 87% appear once; the ten largest clones hold approximately 1.5%. The material sequenced was PBMCs. All receptors derive from a woman aged 25 to 45 in good health and CMV-seronegative.

The CDR3 sequence is CASSAGQGNILYYGYTF. Here the CDR3 DNA reads TGTGCCAGCAGCGCCGGACAGGGTAACATCCTCTACTATGGCTACACCTTC. J is TRBJ1-2 and V is TRBV5-8; 8 bases map to TRBD1. The CDR3 is 17 residues long. J was trimmed by 3 bases and V by 4 bases; bases with no gene match: 14. The germline CDR1 and CDR2 sequences are SGHTS and YDEGEE. The variable domain in full, with the rest retrieved from reference TRBV5-8 and TRBJ1-2, is EAGVTQSPTHLIKTRGQQATLRCSPISGHTSVYWYQQALGLGLQFLLWYDEGEERNRGNFPPRFSGRQFPNYSSELNVNALELEDSALYLCASSAGQGNILYYGYTFGSGTRLTVV.

The chain is built from TRBV19 and TRBJ2-1; no definite D call. This CDR3 is 15 amino acids long. The germline V and J ends were trimmed by 3 bases and 7 bases, with 16 bases remaining between them. Germline V lookup: CDR1 LNHDA, CDR2 SQIVND (reference sequence). CDR3 nucleotides: TGTGCCAGTAGTATTGGGCAGGCCCCCCGGAATGAGCAGTTCTTC. Residues: CASSIGQAPRNEQFF.

Only one count was recorded for this clone. The chain is built from TRBV4-1 and TRBJ2-1; the D gene is possibly TRBD2 (6 bases). This CDR3 contains 17 residues. Per germline, CDR1 MGHRA and CDR2 YSYEKL. V was clipped by 4 bases and J by 2 bases, with 18 bases between them. CDR3: CASSPGGGSRPYNEQFF. In DNA form, the CDR3 reads TGCGCCAGCAGCCCCGGGGGTGGTAGTCGCCCCTACAATGAGCAGTTCTTC.

The gene calls are TRBV4-2 and TRBJ1-2; D is undetermined. V lost 3 bases to trimming and J lost 2 bases, with 7 bases between them. The CDR3 runs 13 residues. CDR1 LGHNA and CDR2 YNFKEQ come from the germline V gene. This chain's CDR3 is CASSQEQNYGYTF. The CDR3, as DNA: TGTGCCAGCAGCCAGGAGCAGAACTATGGCTACACCTTC.

This chain uses TRBV7-9 with TRBJ1-4; 7 bases are shared with TRBD1. Per germline, CDR1 SEHNR and CDR2 FQNEAQ (reference sequence). Germline trimming cut 5 bases from V and 9 bases from J; bases unmatched to any gene: 12. CDR3 length: 15 amino acids. CDR3 protein: CASSTGQSGSQKLFF. The CDR3 DNA reads TGTGCCAGCAGCACGGGACAGTCAGGTTCACAAAAACTGTTTTTT. Drawing the rest from reference TRBV7-9 and TRBJ1-4, the complete variable domain is DTGVSQNPRHKITKRGQNVTFRCDPISEHNRLYWYRQTLGQGPEFLTYFQNEAQLEKSRLLSDRFSAERPKGSFSTLEIQRTEQGDSAMYLCASSTGQSGSQKLFFGSGTQLSVL.

The chain couples TRBV5-8 to TRBJ2-2; D perhaps matches TRBD2 (5 bases). Germline CDR1 SGHTS, CDR2 YDEGEE. CDR3 length: 17 amino acids. The V end lost 6 bases, the J end lost 0 bases, and 18 bases lay between the germline ends. CDR3 amino acids: CASNNGVLFTNTGELFF. CDR3 sequence (DNA): TGTGCCAGCAACAACGGGGTCCTCTTCACGAACACCGGGGAGCTGTTTTTT.

V is TRBV5-1 and J is TRBJ1-2, with D uncertain. Germline V gene sequence: CDR1 SGHRS, CDR2 YFSETQ. This CDR3 is 13 amino acids long. The V and J ends lost 4 bases and 5 bases respectively, with 12 bases between them. The chain's CDR3 is CASSGGEPYGYTF. DNA for the CDR3: TGCGCCAGCAGCGGAGGTGAGCCGTATGGCTACACCTTC. Full variable domain (rest looked up from reference TRBV5-1 and TRBJ1-2): KAGVTQTPRYLIKTRGQQVTLSCSPISGHRSVSWYQQTPGQGLQFLFEYFSETQRNKGNFPGRFSGRQFSNSRSEMNVSTLELGDSALYLCASSGGEPYGYTFGSGTRLTVV.

The chain joins TRBV5-6 to TRBJ1-2; TRBD1 might be the D (5 bases). Trimming removed 7 bases at V and 2 bases at J, with 15 bases between. Germline assignment: CDR1 SGHDT and CDR2 YYEEEE. The CDR3 covers 14 residues. The CDR3 DNA reads as TGTGCCAGCGCTCCAGGGTCTGGGAACTATGGCTACACCTTC. It encodes CASAPGSGNYGYTF. Together with reference TRBV5-6 and TRBJ1-2, the CDR3 gives the full variable domain: DAGVTQSPTHLIKTRGQQVTLRCSPKSGHDTVSWYQQALGQGPQFIFQYYEEEERQRGNFPDRFSGHQFPNYSSELNVNALLLGDSALYLCASAPGSGNYGYTFGSGTRLTVV.

This clone was counted once. The rearrangement joins TRBV10-2 to TRBJ1-2; 7 bases map to TRBD1. Looked up from germline, CDR1 is WSHSY and CDR2 is SAAADI. The CDR3 contains 15 residues. With V trimmed by 5 bases and J by 2 bases, 8 bases remained unmatched. CDR3 in DNA: TGCGCCAGCAGTAAGGGACAGATTTCCAACTATGGCTACACCTTC. Amino acids: CASSKGQISNYGYTF.

In DNA form, the CDR3 reads TGTGCCAGCAGCTTAGAAGGGACTCCAATCGGGGGGCAGTATTTT. Its protein product is CASSLEGTPIGGQYF. V is TRBV7-8 and J is TRBJ2-3; TRBD2 might be the D (6 bases). V was trimmed by 1 base and J by 11 bases, leaving 19 bases between them. This CDR3 contains 15 residues. The V gene's germline CDR1 is SGHVS and CDR2 FQNEAQ.

J is TRBJ2-7 and V is TRBV4-1; 12 bases fit TRBD1. This CDR3 region has 14 residues. V gave up 4 bases and J gave up 6 bases; unmatched junction bases: 4. The germline CDR1 and CDR2 sequences are MGHRA and YSYEKL. CDR3 region: CASSPGQGAFEQYF. Here the CDR3 DNA reads TGCGCCAGCAGCCCGGGACAGGGGGCATTCGAGCAGTACTTC.

The rearrangement links TRBV11-3 to TRBJ2-3; unclear D gene. CDR1 is SGHNT and CDR2 is YENEEA in the germline V gene. The CDR3 totals 14 residues. V gave up 0 bases and J gave up 4 bases, with 8 bases separating them. The chain's CDR3 is CASSLDGSSDTQYF. The CDR3, as DNA: TGTGCCAGCAGCTTAGATGGTAGCTCAGATACGCAGTATTTT.

This sequence joins TRBV9 and TRBJ2-1; D gene ambiguous. This CDR3 contains 13 residues. V was pared by 3 bases and J by 5 bases, with 9 bases between. Looked up from germline, CDR1 is SGDLS and CDR2 is YYNGEE. The CDR3 protein is CASSGLLDNEQFF. The CDR3 DNA follows: TGTGCCAGCAGCGGACTTCTTGACAATGAGCAGTTCTTC.